These 9 T cell receptor beta chains share one sample of origin, sequenced in a study of spatial heterogeneity in lung cancer (dated by TCRdb to the late 2010s). The method behind the library was 5' RACE. The run used a NextSeq 500. Through fastp at Q25 and MiXCR, TCRdb rebuilt clones from the public reads, retaining in-frame beta chains. Every distinct CDR3 protein forms one entry, paired with its most common genes and DNA. This sample is represented by about 120,000 distinct CDR3 sequences; 9% to 15% of them were singletons. The ten largest account for 16% of the sample. Taken with the paper, the label for time point translates to: blood at routine non-recurrence follow-up after resection. Without any cell sorting, TCR sequencing was performed on whole RNA extracted either from tumor and nontumor lung tissue or from cryopreserved PBMC samples. This specimen consisted of PBMCs, obtained at follow-up. The receptors shown here come from a male donor with early-stage non-small cell lung cancer.

V gene TRBV7-9 combines with J gene TRBJ2-2; no firm D call. Trimming took off 1 base at V and 8 bases at J, with 8 bases between the two ends. Germline V gene sequence: CDR1 SEHNR, CDR2 FQNEAQ (reference sequence). There are 13 residues in the CDR3. The CDR3 nucleotides are TGTGCCAGCAGCTTAGAATCGGCGGGGGAGCTGTTTTTT. Translating gives CASSLESAGELFF.

This clonotype is medium-sized (0.01 to 0.1%). The chain recombines TRBV11-2 with TRBJ2-3; weak D call: TRBD2 (5 bases). The CDR3 runs 12 residues. V gave up 3 bases and J gave up 9 bases, with 10 bases separating them. CDR1 and CDR2 from the germline V gene are SGHAT and FQNNGV. Here the CDR3 DNA reads TGTGCCAGCAGCTTCCTCCCGGGGACGCAGTATTTT. Residues: CASSFLPGTQYF.

This chain links TRBV12-3 or TRBV12-4 with TRBJ2-6; 10 positions agree with TRBD2. J was trimmed by 0 bases and V by 7 bases; bases with no gene match: 6. CDR3 length: 17 residues. CDR3 amino acids: CASTPLAGYSGANVLTF. CDR3 nucleotides: TGTGCCAGCACCCCACTAGCGGGATACTCTGGGGCCAACGTCCTGACTTTC.

V is TRBV20-1 and J is TRBJ2-1, with 10 bases fitting TRBD1. The CDR3 totals 16 residues. Germline trimming cut 5 bases from V and 4 bases from J; bases unmatched to any gene: 11. Germline V lookup: CDR1 DFQATT, CDR2 SNEGSKA (reference sequence). For the CDR3, the DNA is TGCAGTGCTGGACACCGGGACAGGGGCCAATACAATGAGCAGTTCTTC. The encoded protein is CSAGHRDRGQYNEQFF.

This chain connects TRBV7-2 to TRBJ2-7; 7 bases are shared with TRBD1. Per germline, CDR1 SGHTA and CDR2 FQGNSA. The CDR3 consists of 14 residues. After removal of 5 bases from V and 3 bases from J, the junction contained 7 bases not matched to a gene. This chain's CDR3 is CASSHRTGDYEQYF. The CDR3 bases are TGTGCCAGCAGCCACAGGACAGGCGACTACGAGCAGTACTTC.

As for this clonotype: One end of the junction does not line up with germline, which may come from a read error. This chain uses TRBV12-3 or TRBV12-4 with TRBJ2-7; D is ambiguous. The CDR3 runs 11 residues. CDR3 bases: TGTGTCAGCAGTTTAGGCCCCTCTCGTTTCTTC. Translation gives CVSSLGPSRFF.

Ten or more counts support this clonotype. The V and J genes are TRBV11-1 and TRBJ1-2, with D maybe TRBD1 (6 bases). Looked up from germline, CDR1 is SGHAT and CDR2 is FQDESV (reference sequence). The CDR3 loop spans 13 amino acids. The V end lost 7 bases, the J end lost 1 base, and 10 bases lay between the germline ends. The CDR3 protein is CASTPDSNYGYTF. In nucleotides, the CDR3 is TGTGCCAGCACCCCGGACAGTAACTATGGCTACACCTTC.

This clonotype was detected ten times or more. The genes are TRBV4-3 and TRBJ2-7, with 10 bases lining up with TRBD2. Germline assignment: CDR1 LGHNA and CDR2 YSLEER. V lost 0 bases to trimming and J lost 4 bases; unmatched junction nucleotides: 3. CDR3 length: 15 residues. For the CDR3, the DNA is TGCGCCAGCAGCCAAGACCTAGCGGGGGTGTACGAGCAGTACTTC. It translates to CASSQDLAGVYEQYF.

In this sample, this clonotype turned up a few times. The V and J genes are TRBV10-3 and TRBJ2-3, with 10 bases identical to TRBD2. With V trimmed by 10 bases and J by 0 bases, 4 bases remained unmatched. The CDR3 is 14 amino acids. Per germline, CDR1 ENHRY and CDR2 SYGVKD. CDR3 loop: CASQRGGSTDTQYF. Written as DNA, the CDR3 is TGTGCCAGCCAGCGGGGGGGAAGCACAGATACGCAGTATTTT.